This T cell receptor beta chain comes out of a study of CD8 T cells in ankylosing spondylitis. The study, taken as a whole, reports: It appeared that ankylosing spondylitis blood was characterized by a TCR beta motif of roughly 8 highly homologous variants.

By quantitative 5'-RACE with molecular barcodes, the TCR beta libraries were made. MiXCR, run by TCRdb on the 5' RACE reads, gives a single entry per CDR3 protein. The sample lists around 430,000 distinct CDR3 sequences; roughly 15% were seen once. V was pared by 5 bases and J by 3 bases, with 17 bases between. The CDR3 is made up of 16 amino acids. In the case of this clonotype: Antigen unknown.

The sequencing input was blood, either unsorted or a sorted T cell fraction (not recorded which). This TCR came from a male donor with ankylosing spondylitis. V gene TRBV12-3 or TRBV12-4 combines with J gene TRBJ1-3; D might be TRBD1 (6 bases). In DNA form, the CDR3 reads TGTGCCAGCAGTCTACTTGGTAGGGGGATTGGAAACACCATATATTTT. This gives the protein CASSLLGRGIGNTIYF.